A selection of T cell receptor beta chains follows, all from one sample in a study of blood T cell repertoires in COVID-19. Measured with immunoSEQ multiplex PCR; TCRdb has only the in-frame clones, and not every one. This sample has around 240,000 clones, with around 83% found just once. The specimen sequenced was peripheral blood. These receptors all come from a woman between 50 and 59 years old with acute or convalescent COVID-19. Each CDR3 is given with its conserved first and last residue. A D gene is named only where the DNA matches it firmly. Part of the rows lack a size; the others show once, few, many or a class for expanded clones.

J gene,V gene,clone size,D gene,CDR3 DNA,CDR3 protein
TRBJ1-2,TRBV5-1,NA,NA,TGCGCCAGCACCATCGAGGCTACGGGGGCTAACTATGGCTACACCTTC,CASTIEATGANYGYTF
TRBJ1-5,TRBV15,NA,NA,TGTGCCACCAGCAGAGGAGGGCACAATCAGCCCCAGCATTTT,CATSRGGHNQPQHF
TRBJ1-5,TRBV23-1,NA,NA,TGCGCCAGCAGTTCCCGGGAGTGGGATGGCAATCAGCCCCAGCATTTT,CASSSREWDGNQPQHF
TRBJ2-2,TRBV7-9,NA,TRBD1,TGTGCCAGCAGCTCGGGACAGGGGATCACCGGGGAGCTGTTTTTT,CASSSGQGITGELFF
TRBJ2-7,TRBV30,NA,TRBD1,TGTGCCTGGAGCAAAGGACAGGGAATCGAGCAGTACTTC,CAWSKGQGIEQYF
TRBJ2-7,TRBV27,NA,NA,TGTGCCAGCAGTTTAGCGGTTAGCTACGAGCAGTACTTC,CASSLAVSYEQYF
TRBJ2-5,TRBV5-1,NA,TRBD1,TGCGCCAGCAGAGGGGGGCAGGGGGCCTTCGAGACCCAGTACTTC,CASRGGQGAFETQYF
TRBJ2-6,TRBV28,NA,NA,TGTGCCAGCAGTTTAACCCCCCGGGGAGACGTCCTGACTTTC,CASSLTPRGDVLTF
TRBJ2-1,TRBV5-1,NA,NA,TGCGCCAGCAGCTTGGCCAACAGTTACAATGAGCAGTTCTTC,CASSLANSYNEQFF
TRBJ2-1,TRBV7-9,NA,TRBD1,TGTGCCAGCAGCTCCCGGACAGGGAAAAATGAGCAGTTCTTC,CASSSRTGKNEQFF
TRBJ1-1,TRBV27,NA,NA,TGTGCCAGCAGTTTCACAGGTTCGCTCGCTGAAGCTTTCTTT,CASSFTGSLAEAFF
TRBJ2-1,TRBV5-1,once,NA,TGCGCCACCAGGGGGGGAGTAGGGATCAATGAGCAGTTCTTC,CATRGGVGINEQFF
TRBJ2-3,TRBV28,once,NA,TGTGCCAGCAGTTTAACAGCGGTCGATACGCAGTATTTT,CASSLTAVDTQYF
TRBJ1-1,TRBV5-4,NA,TRBD1,TGTGCCAGCAGCTACGCGGGACAGGGGAAAACTGAAGCTTTCTTT,CASSYAGQGKTEAFF
TRBJ2-2,TRBV4-2,once,TRBD2,TGTGCCAGCCTTTTTGGAAGCGGGAGTACCGGGGAGCTGTTTTTT,CASLFGSGSTGELFF
TRBJ2-3,TRBV4-1,NA,TRBD1,TGCGCCAGCAGCCAAGAGGACAGGGGGCCGGATACGCAGTATTTT,CASSQEDRGPDTQYF
TRBJ2-7,TRBV20-1,NA,NA,TGCAGTGCTAGGTCTGGCCACGAGCAGTACTTC,CSARSGHEQYF
TRBJ2-1,TRBV12-3/TRBV12-4,NA,NA,TGTGCCAGCAGTTTATACTTCGCTGATGAGCAGTTCTTC,CASSLYFADEQFF
TRBJ2-3,TRBV7-9,NA,NA,TGTGCCAGCAGCTTGGAGGGGAGCACAGATACGCAGTATTTT,CASSLEGSTDTQYF
TRBJ2-1,TRBV5-1,NA,TRBD2,TGCGCCCTAAAAGCGGGAGAGGGGGACGAAATGGACAATGAGCAGTTCTTC,CALKAGEGDEMDNEQFF
TRBJ1-2,TRBV30,NA,NA,TGTGCCTGGAGTCCCGGGTCCCGGGGAGGCGGCTACACCTTC,CAWSPGSRGGGYTF
TRBJ1-6,TRBV6-5,NA,NA,TGTGCCAGCAGTTACTCGCAGGACAAGTATTCACCCCTCCACTTT,CASSYSQDKYSPLHF
TRBJ2-1,TRBV27,few,TRBD2,TGTGCCAGCAAAAGCGGGAGGGCACGCTCCTACAATGAGCAGTTCTTC,CASKSGRARSYNEQFF
TRBJ2-1,TRBV6-4,NA,TRBD2,TGTGCCAGCAGTGAGGAACTAGCGGACAATGAGCAGTTCTTC,CASSEELADNEQFF
TRBJ2-5,TRBV7-8,NA,TRBD1,TGTGCCAGCAGCGCCAAAAGAGTGGGACAGGGAGTGGTAGAGACCCAGTACTTC,CASSAKRVGQGVVETQYF
TRBJ1-2,TRBV6-5,NA,NA,TGTGCCGGCGAGACCTGGGACACCGACTATGGCTACACCTTC,CAGETWDTDYGYTF
TRBJ2-1,TRBV5-1,NA,TRBD2,TGCGCCAGCAGCTTGCTACTAGCGGGTTCCTACAATGAGCAGTTCTTC,CASSLLLAGSYNEQFF
TRBJ2-2,TRBV6-5,NA,TRBD2,TGTGCCAGCAGTTACGCGGGGGAGGGCACCGGGGAGCTGTTTTTT,CASSYAGEGTGELFF
TRBJ2-5,TRBV21-1,NA,NA,TGTGCCAGCAGCAATGGGAGGACACTAGAGACCCAGTACTTC,CASSNGRTLETQYF
TRBJ2-5,TRBV10-1,once,TRBD2,TGCGCCAGCAGTGAGACTAGCGGGAGAACAGAGACCCAGTACTTC,CASSETSGRTETQYF
TRBJ1-4,TRBV18,NA,TRBD1,TGTGCCAGCTCAGCAAGACAGGGGGCGGATGAAAAACTGTTTTTT,CASSARQGADEKLFF
TRBJ2-7,TRBV6-5,once,NA,TGTGCCAGCAGGACTCGGGGTACCTACGAGCAGTACTTC,CASRTRGTYEQYF
TRBJ1-3,TRBV3-1/TRBV3-2,NA,NA,TGTGCCAGCAGCCAGGGCAGCTCTGGAAACACCATATATTTT,CASSQGSSGNTIYF
TRBJ2-6,TRBV3-1/TRBV3-2,NA,NA,TGTGCCAGCAGCCAAGCTTTCCGAGTGGTGCGGGCCAACGTCCTGACTTTC,CASSQAFRVVRANVLTF
TRBJ2-2,TRBV12-3/TRBV12-4,NA,NA,TGTGCCAGCAGTTTAAGCTACCCCGGGGAGCTGTTTTTT,CASSLSYPGELFF
TRBJ2-1,TRBV24-1,NA,NA,TGTGCCACCAGCGGTTCTGTCAATGAGCAGTTCTTC,CATSGSVNEQFF
TRBJ1-5,TRBV28,NA,TRBD1,TGTGCCAGCAGTCGACAGGGGGTTTATAGCAATCAGCCCCAGCATTTT,CASSRQGVYSNQPQHF
TRBJ2-7,TRBV6-6,NA,TRBD1,TGTGCCAGCAGTACACCAGGGGGCCCCGAGCAGTACTTC,CASSTPGGPEQYF
TRBJ1-6,TRBV7-9,NA,NA,TGTGCCAGCGGGGAGCAGAATTCACCCCTCCACTTT,CASGEQNSPLHF
TRBJ2-5,TRBV20-1,NA,TRBD2,TGCAGTGCTAGTTCCCTAGCGGGGGGGCAAGAGACCCAGTACTTC,CSASSLAGGQETQYF
TRBJ1-3,TRBV4-1,NA,NA,TGCGCCAGCAGCCAAGTCTTTTCTTCTGGAAACACCATATATTTT,CASSQVFSSGNTIYF
TRBJ1-6,TRBV19,NA,TRBD1,TGTGCCAGTAGTATAAGGGACAGGGATTCACCCCTCCACTTT,CASSIRDRDSPLHF
TRBJ1-5,TRBV3-1/TRBV3-2,NA,NA,TGTGCCAGCAGCCCAGGGCGGGGTACCCAGCCCCAGCATTTT,CASSPGRGTQPQHF
TRBJ2-3,TRBV18,once,NA,TGTGCCAGCTCACAGACAGGTGGAACCCCCAGGGAGCAGTATTTT,CASSQTGGTPREQYF
TRBJ2-1,TRBV6-5,NA,NA,TGTGCCAGCACCCCTGGGGCCAGGGGTATGGAGCAGTTCTTC,CASTPGARGMEQFF
TRBJ2-5,TRBV3-1/TRBV3-2,NA,TRBD2,TGTGCCAGCAGCCAAAGTGAGCGGGGGGGAGAGACCCAGTACTTC,CASSQSERGGETQYF
TRBJ1-6,TRBV9,once,TRBD1,TGTGCCAGCAGCGAACACCCTGAGACTACACAGGGGGTGGTTTCACCCCTCCACTTT,CASSEHPETTQGVVSPLHF
TRBJ2-1,TRBV1,NA,NA,TGCACCAGCAGCCAAAGGCGGGCCCCTGACAATGAGCAGTTCTTC,CTSSQRRAPDNEQFF
TRBJ2-5,TRBV6-1,once,TRBD1,TGTGCCAGCAGTGAAAAGACAGGGGGCTTTCTGGAGACCCAGTACTTC,CASSEKTGGFLETQYF
TRBJ1-4,TRBV6-5,NA,TRBD1,TGTGCCAGCAGTTACTCCACCGGGACAGTCGATGAAAAACTGTTTTTT,CASSYSTGTVDEKLFF
TRBJ2-7,TRBV7-2,NA,TRBD1,TGTGCTATTTCAGGGGGCGAGTACGAGCAGTACTTC,CAISGGEYEQYF
TRBJ1-5,TRBV19,NA,NA,TGTGCCAGTAGTATAGTTGAGGGAGATCAGCCCCAGCATTTT,CASSIVEGDQPQHF
TRBJ2-3,TRBV2,NA,NA,TGTGCCAGCCCCCCTCCCTCGTCGTCCACAGATACGCAGTATTTT,CASPPPSSSTDTQYF